One sample yielded the 17 T cell receptor beta chains listed below, sequenced in a study of blood T cell repertoires in COVID-19. Assay used: immunoSEQ multiplex PCR; TCRdb lists only in-frame clones, some missing. Of a few hundred thousand clones in the sample, around nine tenths are singletons; the top ten hold over 4%. The sequencing sample was made of PBMCs or T cells enriched from blood (not recorded which). The receptors originated from a woman in her 30s who had recovered from COVID-19.

The genes are TRBV27 and TRBJ1-2; D is perhaps TRBD1 (5 bases). CDR1 is MNHEY, CDR2 SMNVEV, per germline (reference sequence). The CDR3 length is 14 residues. Trimming removed 5 bases from V and 0 bases from J, with 10 bases in between. The CDR3 is CASSPRQTNYGYTF. DNA of the CDR3: TGTGCCAGCAGTCCCCGACAGACTAACTATGGCTACACCTTC.

The chain has TRBV15 and TRBJ1-2; D call uncertain. V was clipped by 0 bases and J by 4 bases, with 21 bases between them. CDR1 and CDR2 from the germline V gene are LNHNV and YYDKDF (reference sequence). The CDR3 is 18 residues long. In DNA, the CDR3 is TGTGCCACCAGCAGAGATTACGTAGGTAGCCGGTCGGCCTATGGCTACACCTTC. Its translation: CATSRDYVGSRSAYGYTF.

The rearrangement joins TRBV28 to TRBJ1-1; maybe TRBD1 (5 bases). Trimming removed 8 bases from V and 6 bases from J, with 22 bases in between. This CDR3 contains 15 residues. CDR1 MDHEN and CDR2 SYDVKM come from the germline V gene. CDR3 sequence reads: CASGASMGIGPEAFF. CDR3 nucleotide sequence: TGTGCCAGCGGGGCGTCGATGGGGATAGGGCCTGAAGCTTTCTTT.

The chain links TRBV30 to TRBJ1-3; weak D call: TRBD1 (6 bases). V dropped 4 bases and J dropped 4 bases, with 14 bases sitting between them. Germline loops: CDR1 GTSNPN, CDR2 SVGIG (reference sequence). The CDR3 has 14 amino acids. The CDR3 DNA reads as TGTGCCTGGAACCAACCAGGGGAGGGAAACACCATATATTTT. This translates into CAWNQPGEGNTIYF.

The chain has TRBV29-1 and TRBJ2-1; D uncertain. The V end was cut by 5 bases, the J end by 12 bases, with 8 bases between. The CDR3 is 9 residues long. Germline lookup yields CDR1 SQVTM and CDR2 ANQGSEA. As DNA, the CDR3 is TGCAGCGTTTCCCCGGGGCAGTTCTTC. Its translation is CSVSPGQFF.

The chain recombines TRBV7-2 with TRBJ2-1, with D perhaps matching TRBD2 (6 bases). V was shortened by 2 bases and J by 5 bases, with 10 bases between the two germline ends. This CDR3 spans 14 amino acids. Germline CDR1 is SGHTA and CDR2 is FQGNSA. CDR3 in DNA: TGTGCCAGCAGCTTAAGGGGCGGGAACAATGAGCAGTTCTTC. Its protein is CASSLRGGNNEQFF.

The rearrangement links TRBV6-5 to TRBJ1-5; D remains ambiguous. V was cut by 10 bases and J by 0 bases, with 13 bases left in between. The CDR3 contains 14 residues. Germline-derived CDR1 and CDR2 are MNHEY and SVGAGI. Written as DNA, the CDR3 is TGTGCCACCTCCGCGGCATATAGCAATCAGCCCCAGCATTTT. It codes for CATSAAYSNQPQHF.

The J gene is TRBJ1-1, the V gene TRBV25-1; 7 bases line up with TRBD1. With V trimmed by 3 bases and J by 3 bases, 7 bases remained unmatched. Germline assignment: CDR1 MGHDK and CDR2 SYGVNS. The CDR3 has 15 amino acids. CDR3 sequence: CASSDGNRGDTEAFF. The CDR3 bases are TGTGCCAGCAGTGATGGGAACAGGGGCGACACTGAAGCTTTCTTT.

The V and J genes are TRBV5-6 and TRBJ2-5; D perhaps matches TRBD2 (6 bases). The germline V gene encodes CDR1 SGHDT and CDR2 YYEEEE. This CDR3 spans 13 amino acids. The V and J ends lost 7 bases and 1 base respectively, with 11 bases between them. The CDR3 nucleotides read TGTGCCAGCTCGGCGGGGCTCCAAGAGACCCAGTACTTC. It yields the protein CASSAGLQETQYF.

The chain couples TRBV10-1 to TRBJ2-1; 15 bases align to TRBD2. Trimming removed 6 bases from V and 9 bases from J; junction bases left unmatched: 3. Germline loops: CDR1 WNHNN, CDR2 SYGVQD (reference sequence). The CDR3 is 14 amino acids. CDR3 coding DNA: TGCGCCAGCAGCGGGGGACTAGCGGGAGGTGAGCAGTTCTTC. This translates into CASSGGLAGGEQFF.

The rearrangement links TRBV18 to TRBJ1-4; D is ambiguous. The CDR3 has 16 amino acids. Germline-derived CDR1 and CDR2 are KGHSH and LQKENI. The V and J ends lost 1 base and 8 bases respectively, with 17 bases between them. The CDR3 DNA reads as TGTGCCAGCTCACCACGGGCCGGGGATGAGGAGGAAAAACTGTTTTTT. Amino acids: CASSPRAGDEEEKLFF.

This sequence joins TRBV4-1 and TRBJ2-1; no definite D call. CDR1 is MGHRA and CDR2 is YSYEKL in the germline V gene. Trimming left V 1 base short and J 9 bases short, with 7 bases between. This CDR3 has 12 amino acids. The CDR3 DNA is TGCGCCAGCAGCCAAGGGTACGGTGAGCAGTTCTTC. Translated: CASSQGYGEQFF.

The genes are TRBV7-2 and TRBJ1-2; 8 bases line up with TRBD1. V trimming: 1 base; J trimming: 4 bases; junction bases outside the gene matches: 2. This CDR3 contains 14 residues. Germline assignment: CDR1 SGHTA and CDR2 FQGNSA. CDR3 in DNA: TGTGCCAGCAGCTTAGACAGGGGGGCCTATGGCTACACCTTC. It yields the protein CASSLDRGAYGYTF.

The J gene is TRBJ2-3, the V gene TRBV13, with 11 bases identical to TRBD2. This CDR3 is built from 18 residues. Germline trimming cut 0 bases from V and 2 bases from J; bases unmatched to any gene: 7. Germline V gene lookup returns CDR1 PRHDT and CDR2 FYEKMQ (reference sequence). The CDR3 sequence: CASSLGPPGLADTDTQYF. Written as DNA, the CDR3 is TGTGCCAGCAGCTTAGGCCCTCCGGGACTAGCGGACACAGATACGCAGTATTTT.

This clone was recorded only once. V usage is TRBV30 and J usage is TRBJ1-4; tentatively, D is TRBD1 (6 bases). CDR1 and CDR2 (germline): GTSNPN, SVGIG (reference sequence). There are 14 residues in the CDR3. V dropped 0 bases and J dropped 2 bases, with 7 bases sitting between them. This CDR3 is CAWSVRGTNEKLFF. CDR3 in DNA: TGTGCCTGGAGTGTCAGGGGCACTAATGAAAAACTGTTTTTT.

CDR3 in DNA: TGCGCCAGCAGCTTGTTGCCGGGACAGGGGGCATTGGGATCCTACAATGAGCAGTTCTTC. It is translated as CASSLLPGQGALGSYNEQFF. The rearrangement links TRBV5-1 to TRBJ2-1; 12 positions agree with TRBD1. The germline V gene has CDR1 SGHRS and CDR2 YFSETQ. This CDR3 spans 20 amino acids. V was pared by 1 base and J by 1 base, with 12 bases of the junction left unmatched.

The gene calls are TRBV10-3 and TRBJ1-1, with 9 bases lining up with TRBD1. The CDR3 loop spans 14 amino acids. Germline V gene lookup returns CDR1 ENHRY and CDR2 SYGVKD. J gave up 0 bases and V 6 bases, and 2 bases lay outside the gene matches. The CDR3 DNA reads TGTGCCATCAGGGGGACAGGGTTGAACACTGAAGCTTTCTTT. Translation gives CAIRGTGLNTEAFF.